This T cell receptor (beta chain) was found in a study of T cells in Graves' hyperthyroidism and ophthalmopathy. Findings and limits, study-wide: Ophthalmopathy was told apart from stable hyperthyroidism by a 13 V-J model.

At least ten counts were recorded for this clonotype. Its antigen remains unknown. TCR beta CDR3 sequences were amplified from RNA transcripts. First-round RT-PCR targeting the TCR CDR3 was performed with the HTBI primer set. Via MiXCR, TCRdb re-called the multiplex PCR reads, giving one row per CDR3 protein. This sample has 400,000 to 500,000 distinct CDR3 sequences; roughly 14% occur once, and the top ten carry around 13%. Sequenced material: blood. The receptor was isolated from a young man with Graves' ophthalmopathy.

For the CDR3, the DNA is TGTGCCAGCAGATCCCCCGCCAGGCAAAAGACAAATCAGCCCCAGCATTTT. Amino acids: CASRSPARQKTNQPQHF. The V and J genes are TRBV28 and TRBJ1-5; D gene unclear. V lost 6 bases, J lost 4 bases, and 22 bases lay in between. The CDR3 is made up of 17 amino acids. Looked up from germline, CDR1 is MDHEN and CDR2 is SYDVKM.